This record covers a single TCR beta chain. As yet, its antigen is unknown. The repertoire was sequenced with immunoSEQ multiplex PCR; TCRdb's copy has only in-frame clones and lacks some. The repertoire holds 200,000 or so clones, roughly 82% seen once, with 6% to 9% in the top ten. These data originate in a study of cytomegalovirus exposure and HLA in healthy donors. Study background: The roughly 700 first-cohort repertoires shared a platform with the 130 or so validation repertoires, as reported in a later analysis.

Trimming stripped 2 bases from V and 2 bases from J, with 9 bases between. Germline CDR1 is SGHAT and CDR2 is FQNNGV. This CDR3 has 14 residues. Study results and caveats: It was 164 TCR beta chains that were listed as cytomegalovirus-associated. Rarity characterized most TCR sequences, yet some public TCRs appeared in many donors.

The donors belonged to the roughly 110-subject validation cohort, separate from the approximately 670-subject first cohort. Input material: PBMCs. This TCR derives from a man aged 18 to 30 in good health and CMV-seropositive. The chain links TRBV11-2 to TRBJ1-2, with D perhaps matching TRBD1 (5 bases). In DNA, the CDR3 is TGTGCCAGCAGCTTAATAAGGGGAAACTATGGCTACACCTTC. Residues: CASSLIRGNYGYTF.